This T cell receptor (beta chain) was found in a study of cytomegalovirus exposure and HLA in healthy donors. Study-wide findings and caveats: Clonal expansion was found to be greater in HLA-associated TCR beta chains than in equally common others in a later analysis.

Concerning this clone itself: Its target is unknown.

At collection, donors were nominally healthy, but unrecorded immune exposures were probable. The CDR3 is 14 amino acids. The junction had 7 bases not matched to a gene; V was cut back by 10 bases and J by 0 bases. CDR1 is LNHDA and CDR2 is SQIVND in the germline V gene (reference sequence). In the PCR, 60 Vbeta and 13 Jbeta primers were used. Libraries were prepared by immunoSEQ multiplex PCR; TCRdb keeps only in-frame clonotypes and omits some of them. The sample shows 180,000 or so clones, over 65% of them seen only once. The rearrangement uses TRBV19 and TRBJ2-3, with 7 bases fitting TRBD1. Sample: PBMCs. The receptor was isolated from a man between 18 and 35 years old in good health and CMV-seronegative. CDR3 DNA sequence: TGTGCCACCGAGGACAGGACCAGCACAGATACGCAGTATTTT. It specifies CATEDRTSTDTQYF.